These 24 T cell receptor beta chains originate from one sample sequenced in a study of cytomegalovirus exposure and HLA in healthy donors. TCRdb keeps only in-frame clones here, not all; method: immunoSEQ multiplex PCR. The repertoire includes 60,000 to 75,000 clones, around 93% of them detected once, and around 7% sits in the top ten. The sequencing input was PBMCs. The receptor source for this set is a woman between 18 and 29 years old in good health and CMV-seropositive.

This clone was counted a few times. The CDR3: CASSPPVPGGYTF. CDR3 DNA: TGTGCCAGCTCACCACCGGTTCCAGGGGGCTACACCTTC. The J gene is TRBJ1-2, the V gene TRBV18; TRBD1 might be the D (5 bases). The germline V gene encodes CDR1 KGHSH and CDR2 LQKENI. The CDR3 spans 13 residues. The V gene lost 0 bases and the J gene lost 8 bases, with 10 bases spanning the gap.

The chain is built from TRBV21-1 and TRBJ2-7; the DNA was not used to check the table's D call, TRBD1. TRBV21-1 is assigned pseudogene status. There are 14 residues in the CDR3. The CDR3 sequence is CASSNRGTADEQYF. The CDR3 DNA reads TGTGCCAGCAGCAACCGGGGGACAGCCGACGAGCAGTACTTC.

The V call is TRBV6-5, the J call TRBJ2-4; 7 positions match TRBD2. The germline V gene has CDR1 MNHEY and CDR2 SVGAGI. Trimming at V came to 0 bases and at J to 9 bases, leaving 11 bases not matched to a gene. There are 16 residues in the CDR3. The CDR3 spells CASSYSGGGKRSIQYF. The CDR3 DNA is TGTGCCAGCAGTTACTCTGGCGGGGGAAAGCGGAGCATTCAGTACTTC.

The chain uses TRBV18 and TRBJ1-6; a weak D match, TRBD1 (5 bases). The CDR3 loop spans 14 amino acids. V was cut by 5 bases and J by 7 bases, with 12 bases left in between. Germline assignment: CDR1 KGHSH and CDR2 LQKENI. The CDR3, as DNA: TGTGCCAGCTCAACCCTCCCAGGGAATTCACCCCTCCACTTT. Encoded protein: CASSTLPGNSPLHF.

The genes are TRBV27 and TRBJ1-5; D might be TRBD1 (6 bases). The germline V and J ends were trimmed by 4 bases and 0 bases, with 7 bases remaining between them. CDR3 size: 14 residues. CDR1 and CDR2 (germline): MNHEY, SMNVEV (reference sequence). CDR3 nucleotides: TGTGCCAGCAGTTCACAGGGTAGCAATCAGCCCCAGCATTTT. This encodes CASSSQGSNQPQHF.

The chain joins TRBV11-2 to TRBJ2-7, with a possible D match to TRBD1 (5 bases). CDR3 length: 15 amino acids. The V gene's germline CDR1 is SGHAT and CDR2 FQNNGV. V lost 0 bases, J lost 2 bases, and 11 bases lay in between. CDR3 amino acids: CASSLDQTVPYEQYF. DNA of the CDR3: TGTGCCAGCAGCTTAGATCAGACAGTCCCCTACGAGCAGTACTTC. Together with reference TRBV11-2 and TRBJ2-7, the CDR3 gives the full variable domain: EAGVAQSPRYKIIEKRQSVAFWCNPISGHATLYWYQQILGQGPKLLIQFQNNGVVDDSQLPKDRFSAERLKGVDSTLKIQPAKLEDSAVYLCASSLDQTVPYEQYFGPGTRLTVT.

The chain uses TRBV5-4 and TRBJ2-1; TRBD2 matches 12 bases. This CDR3 contains 15 residues. Trimming cost V 2 bases and J 4 bases; bases outside gene matches: 1. Germline lookup yields CDR1 SGHNT and CDR2 YYREEE (reference sequence). The CDR3 loop reads CASSLGTSGYNEQFF. The CDR3 DNA reads as TGTGCCAGCAGCTTAGGGACTAGCGGGTACAATGAGCAGTTCTTC.

This clone appeared a single time. The chain is built from TRBV28 and TRBJ1-2; D may be TRBD1 (5 bases). In germline, CDR1 is MDHEN, CDR2 SYDVKM. V was pared by 6 bases and J by 6 bases, with 11 bases between. The CDR3 runs 12 residues. CDR3 sequence reads: CASRGGRDGYTF. CDR3 bases: TGTGCCAGCAGGGGGGGAAGGGATGGCTACACCTTC.

The chain uses TRBV30 and TRBJ2-3; tentative D call: TRBD2 (5 bases). V was trimmed by 2 bases and J by 2 bases, leaving 11 bases between them. The length of the CDR3 is 14 residues. Per the germline V gene, CDR1 is GTSNPN and CDR2 is SVGIG (reference sequence). The CDR3 here is CAWSWRVATDTQYF. The DNA for the CDR3 is TGTGCCTGGAGTTGGCGGGTTGCCACAGATACGCAGTATTTT. Filled out from reference TRBV30 and TRBJ2-3, the complete variable domain reads SQTIHQWPATLVQPVGSPLSLECTVEGTSNPNLYWYRQAAGRGLQLLFYSVGIGQISSEVPQNLSASRPQDRQFILSSKKLLLSDSGFYLCAWSWRVATDTQYFGPGTRLTVL.

The chain uses TRBV15 and TRBJ1-5; possibly TRBD1 for D (5 bases). CDR3 length: 14 residues. Germline loops: CDR1 LNHNV, CDR2 YYDKDF (reference sequence). The V gene lost 2 bases and the J gene lost 4 bases, with 9 bases spanning the gap. CDR3 nucleotide sequence: TGTGCCACCAGCAGACCCGGGGGGAATCAGCCCCAGCATTTT. Amino acids: CATSRPGGNQPQHF.

The genes are TRBV6-6 and TRBJ1-1, with TRBD1 identical over 9 bases. The CDR3 is made up of 13 amino acids. CDR1 is MNHNY and CDR2 is SVGAGI in the germline V gene (reference sequence). V gave up 7 bases and J gave up 7 bases; unmatched junction bases: 7. The CDR3 sequence: CASTHSGQGEAFF. The CDR3 DNA reads TGTGCCAGCACCCACTCGGGACAGGGTGAAGCTTTCTTT.

As to this clone: The junction departs from the called germline gene at one end, perhaps through a read error. The rearrangement joins TRBV7-7 to TRBJ1-5, with TRBD1 matching 9 bases. This CDR3 is 16 amino acids long. CDR1 and CDR2 from the germline V gene are SSHAT and FNYEAQ (reference sequence). The CDR3 loop reads CASSFKGQGLDQPQHF. CDR3 sequence (DNA): TGTGCTAGCAGCTTTAAGGGACAGGGTCTCGATCAGCCCCAGCATTTT.

This chain connects TRBV28 to TRBJ2-2; D call uncertain. Trimming shortened V by 5 bases and J by 2 bases, and 6 bases separated the two germline ends. CDR1 is MDHEN, CDR2 SYDVKM, per germline. The CDR3 loop spans 13 amino acids. The CDR3 spells CASSITNTGELFF. CDR3 DNA sequence: TGTGCCAGCAGTATCACAAACACCGGGGAGCTGTTTTTT.

The rearrangement uses TRBV10-3 and TRBJ2-7; the D gene is possibly TRBD1 (5 bases). The CDR3 contains 15 residues. The germline gives CDR1 ENHRY, CDR2 SYGVKD. The V end was cut by 2 bases, the J end by 3 bases, with 14 bases between. The CDR3 coding sequence is TGTGCCATCAGTGAGGTCACAGGTATATTCTACGAGCAGTACTTC. It codes for CAISEVTGIFYEQYF.

V gene TRBV30 combines with J gene TRBJ2-2; weak D call: TRBD2 (5 bases). V was trimmed by 3 bases and J by 1 base, leaving 12 bases between them. CDR1 and CDR2 (germline): GTSNPN, SVGIG (reference sequence). The CDR3 totals 15 residues. CDR3 residues: CAWRRERMNTGELFF. CDR3 in DNA: TGTGCCTGGAGAAGGGAGCGGATGAACACCGGGGAGCTGTTTTTT.

The V call is TRBV9, the J call TRBJ1-3, with TRBD1 as a possible D gene (6 bases). This CDR3 comprises 13 residues. Germline V gives CDR1 SGDLS, CDR2 YYNGEE. Trimming shortened V by 7 bases and J by 4 bases, and 12 bases separated the two germline ends. CDR3 sequence: CASADRNGNTIYF. DNA of the CDR3: TGTGCCAGCGCCGACAGGAACGGAAACACCATATATTTT. The whole variable domain, filled in from reference TRBV9 and TRBJ1-3, reads DSGVTQTPKHLITATGQRVTLRCSPRSGDLSVYWYQQSLDQGLQFLIQYYNGEERAKGNILERFSAQQFPDLHSELNLSSLELGDSALYFCASADRNGNTIYFGEGSWLTVV.

The V call is TRBV6-1, the J call TRBJ2-7, with TRBD1 as a possible D gene (5 bases). The V gene's germline CDR1 is MNHNS and CDR2 SASEGT. Trimming stripped 3 bases from V and 2 bases from J, with 8 bases between. The CDR3 consists of 13 residues. The CDR3 DNA sequence: TGTGCCAGCAGTGAGACAGATACCTACGAGCAGTACTTC. It specifies CASSETDTYEQYF.

The chain has TRBV6-1 and TRBJ2-7; no firm D call. Looked up from germline, CDR1 is MNHNS and CDR2 is SASEGT. Trimming pared 6 bases from V and 3 bases from J, leaving 6 bases between. CDR3 length: 11 residues. CDR3 amino acids: CASRGSYEQYF. Written as DNA, the CDR3 is TGTGCCAGCAGGGGCAGCTACGAGCAGTACTTC.

The chain joins TRBV14 to TRBJ1-2; 7 bases are a match to TRBD1. Germline V gene sequence: CDR1 SGHDN, CDR2 FVKESK. This CDR3 has 13 residues. J gave up 1 base and V 4 bases, and 0 bases lay outside the gene matches. The CDR3: CASSRDSNYGYTF. The CDR3 nucleotides are TGTGCCAGCAGCCGGGACAGTAACTATGGCTACACCTTC.

V is TRBV7-9 and J is TRBJ2-1; unclear D gene. Germline V gives CDR1 SEHNR, CDR2 FQNEAQ (reference sequence). The CDR3 is made up of 12 amino acids. V dropped 6 bases and J dropped 9 bases, with 12 bases sitting between them. The CDR3 DNA follows: TGTGCCAGCAGTCCTTATCTAGGTGAGCAGTTCTTC. This encodes CASSPYLGEQFF.

This chain uses TRBV28 with TRBJ1-2; D remains unclear. Germline loops: CDR1 MDHEN, CDR2 SYDVKM. The CDR3 is made up of 13 amino acids. V lost 3 bases, J lost 4 bases, and 9 bases lay in between. The CDR3 region has the DNA TGTGCCAGCAGTTTTTGGGCAGGCTATGGCTACACCTTC. Protein: CASSFWAGYGYTF.

The genes are TRBV6-1 and TRBJ1-6, with D unresolved. V was shortened by 7 bases and J by 5 bases, with 12 bases between the two germline ends. In germline, CDR1 is MNHNS, CDR2 SASEGT. This CDR3 is 14 amino acids long. The CDR3 nucleotides are TGTGCCAGCACTGGGCGATTCCATAATTCACCCCTCCACTTT. Translating it yields CASTGRFHNSPLHF.

The chain has TRBV27 and TRBJ1-5; 9 nucleotides align to TRBD1. V was clipped by 6 bases and J by 5 bases; unmatched bases: 11. Germline V CDR1 and CDR2: MNHEY, SMNVEV (reference sequence). The CDR3 is 16 amino acids. The DNA for the CDR3 is TGTGCCAGCAGCCGGGTATGGACAGGGGCCTATCAGCCCCAGCATTTT. Translation gives CASSRVWTGAYQPQHF.

This chain links TRBV30 with TRBJ2-3, with D maybe TRBD2 (5 bases). Trimming shortened V by 3 bases and J by 8 bases, and 15 bases separated the two germline ends. Germline CDR1 is GTSNPN and CDR2 is SVGIG (reference sequence). The CDR3 extends over 13 amino acids. CDR3 sequence (DNA): TGTGCCTGGAGCCGTACTGAGGCGGGTACGCAGTATTTT. Protein product: CAWSRTEAGTQYF.